This TCR beta chain was captured by sequencing in a study of blood T cell repertoires in COVID-19. Across the whole study: COVID-19 samples, acute and convalescent, were from the United States, Italy and Spain. T cells, B-cell-depleted T cells, or PBMCs provided the cDNA or gDNA that served as material.

Original processing notes: Reference gene primer amplification gave estimated nucleated cell counts. Clones were sequenced by immunoSEQ multiplex PCR, and TCRdb holds only the in-frame ones, with some missing. For V, J and clone size, that table is used; D and trimming come from the DNA. The table includes about 300,000 clones, 86% detected once. V lost 0 bases, J lost 5 bases, and 2 bases stayed unmatched. CDR1 and CDR2 from the germline V gene are SGHDT and YYEEEE. This CDR3 is built from 15 residues. The sample taken for sequencing was peripheral blood. The sequence came from a woman aged 45 to 65 with acute or convalescent COVID-19. The chain is built from TRBV5-6 and TRBJ1-4; 9 bases match TRBD1. The CDR3 coding sequence is TGTGCCAGCAGCTTGGCGGGGACAGGGAATGAAAAACTGTTTTTT. It codes for CASSLAGTGNEKLFF.